This paragraph covers one T cell receptor (beta chain) sequence. The record originates from a study of T cells in Graves' hyperthyroidism and ophthalmopathy. It was considered stable Graves' hyperthyroidism when ophthalmopathy did not progress within 18 months. It was uncontrolled infection, other autoimmune disease, pregnancy or lactation that excluded patients. The PBMCs studied were ones that came from 8.5 to 10 ml fresh peripheral blood. With V trimmed by 1 base and J by 11 bases, 6 bases remained unmatched. Looked up from germline, CDR1 is SGHTA and CDR2 is FQGNSA. This CDR3 spans 13 amino acids. TCR beta CDR3 regions were amplified from RNA. The HTBI primer set drove a first-round RT-PCR of the TCR CDR3. TCRdb analysed the multiplex PCR reads with MiXCR anew, one entry per CDR3 protein. Of some 620,000 distinct CDR3 sequences in the sample, under 20% were seen once.

Material for sequencing was blood. This receptor was taken from a woman aged 25 to 39 with Graves' hyperthyroidism. V and J are TRBV7-2 and TRBJ2-3; 7 bases fit TRBD1. CDR3 DNA sequence: TGTGCCAGCAGCTTAGTAGGGGGCGCCGAGCAGTATTTT. Amino acids: CASSLVGGAEQYF.